Presented here are 23 T cell receptor beta chains from one specimen sequenced in a study of blood T cell repertoires in COVID-19. Some clones are missing from TCRdb's copy, which holds only in-frame ones; the method was immunoSEQ multiplex PCR. This sample carries just over 300,000 clones, roughly nine tenths of them seen once, and the ten largest clones take about 2.3%. The specimen sequenced was peripheral blood. The receptor set was obtained from a man in his late teens or twenties with active or convalescent COVID-19.

This chain links TRBV23-1 with TRBJ1-5; D perhaps matches TRBD1 (5 bases). TRBV23-1 is classed as an ORF, of uncertain function. The CDR3 spans 14 residues. The V and J ends lost 4 bases and 0 bases respectively, with 7 bases between them. The CDR3 nucleotides are TGCGCCAGCAGTCGGACAACTAGCAATCAGCCCCAGCATTTT. Translation gives CASSRTTSNQPQHF.

The chain has TRBV6-5 and TRBJ2-7, with 8 bases lining up with TRBD1. CDR1 is MNHEY and CDR2 is SVGAGI in the germline V gene. This CDR3 has 12 amino acids. V lost 7 bases to trimming and J lost 3 bases; unmatched junction nucleotides: 2. CDR3: CASTDRGYEQYF. CDR3 coding DNA: TGTGCCAGCACCGACAGGGGCTACGAGCAGTACTTC.

The genes are TRBV18 and TRBJ2-3; D is undetermined. Germline assignment: CDR1 KGHSH and CDR2 LQKENI. V gave up 3 bases and J gave up 1 base, with 8 bases separating them. This CDR3 contains 14 residues. CDR3 nucleotide sequence: TGTGCCAGCTCACCTACCCCGGGCACAGATACGCAGTATTTT. Its protein product is CASSPTPGTDTQYF.

The chain is built from TRBV6-5 and TRBJ2-2, with 10 bases identical to TRBD2. The junction had 7 bases not matched to a gene; V was cut back by 7 bases and J by 5 bases. There are 15 residues in the CDR3. CDR1 is MNHEY, CDR2 SVGAGI, per germline. The CDR3 is CASTERGGKTGELFF. The CDR3 coding sequence is TGTGCCAGCACGGAGCGGGGGGGAAAAACCGGGGAGCTGTTTTTT.

V is TRBV7-9 and J is TRBJ1-5; 8 positions agree with TRBD1. CDR1 is SEHNR, CDR2 FQNEAQ, per germline (reference sequence). The V and J ends lost 3 bases and 4 bases, in that order; junction bases with no gene match: 11. The CDR3 length is 17 residues. As DNA, the CDR3 is TGTGCCAGCAGCTTCGGACAGGGACGGGGGTTAAATCAGCCCCAGCATTTT. Protein: CASSFGQGRGLNQPQHF.

This chain uses TRBV10-3 with TRBJ2-2; weak D call: TRBD2 (6 bases). The germline CDR1 and CDR2 sequences are ENHRY and SYGVKD. V lost 9 bases and J 0 bases, leaving 11 bases between the germline ends. The CDR3 covers 14 residues. This CDR3 reads CAIAGTPNTGELFF. The CDR3 region has the DNA TGTGCCATAGCCGGGACTCCGAACACCGGGGAGCTGTTTTTT.

This clone was seen only once. The chain links TRBV7-6 to TRBJ1-3; D remains ambiguous. V was pared by 1 base and J by 2 bases, with 9 bases between. Per germline, CDR1 SGHVS and CDR2 FNYEAQ. The CDR3 loop spans 15 amino acids. As DNA, the CDR3 is TGTGCCAGCAGCTTAGGAGGCAGTCCTGGAAACACCATATATTTT. Translated, it gives CASSLGGSPGNTIYF.

The rearrangement uses TRBV20-1 and TRBJ2-7; D remains unclear. The ends were cut back, 3 bases at V and 6 bases at J, with 9 bases in the middle. CDR3 length equals 11 residues. CDR1 DFQATT and CDR2 SNEGSKA come from the germline V gene (reference sequence). CDR3 nucleotide sequence: TGCAGTGCTAGCTTGTCCGTCGAGCAGTACTTC. This codes for CSASLSVEQYF.

The chain is built from TRBV19 and TRBJ1-1; 8 bases match TRBD1. The germline gives CDR1 LNHDA, CDR2 SQIVND (reference sequence). The CDR3 runs 15 residues. The junction had 9 bases not matched to a gene; V was cut back by 2 bases and J by 7 bases. The CDR3 DNA reads TGTGCCAGTAGTATACGGACAGGGTACGAGCGTGAAGCTTTCTTT. It is translated as CASSIRTGYEREAFF.

The table lists this clone with a count of one. The V call is TRBV19, the J call TRBJ1-5; D gene uncertain. The CDR3 is 12 residues long. The V and J ends lost 10 bases and 4 bases respectively, with 11 bases between them. Germline V gene lookup returns CDR1 LNHDA and CDR2 SQIVND (reference sequence). CDR3 nucleotide sequence: TGTGCCACCACCAGTTATAATCAGCCCCAGCATTTT. Protein: CATTSYNQPQHF.

The V gene is TRBV5-1, the J gene TRBJ2-3, with TRBD1 identical over 10 bases. The CDR3 runs 15 residues. V was clipped by 4 bases and J by 3 bases; unmatched bases: 5. Germline V gene data show CDR1 as SGHRS and CDR2 as YFSETQ. CDR3 bases: TGCGCCAGCAGCATCGGACAGGGGGGGACAGATACGCAGTATTTT. Translation: CASSIGQGGTDTQYF.

This chain links TRBV5-6 with TRBJ2-7; possible D gene TRBD2, 6 bases. From germline, CDR1 is SGHDT and CDR2 YYEEEE. V was trimmed by 4 bases and J by 2 bases, leaving 19 bases between them. This CDR3 has 16 amino acids. The CDR3 is CASSPQLAPVAYEQYF. CDR3 bases: TGTGCCAGCAGCCCTCAACTAGCTCCAGTGGCCTACGAGCAGTACTTC. Full variable domain (outside the CDR3, taken from reference TRBV5-6 and TRBJ2-7): DAGVTQSPTHLIKTRGQQVTLRCSPKSGHDTVSWYQQALGQGPQFIFQYYEEEERQRGNFPDRFSGHQFPNYSSELNVNALLLGDSALYLCASSPQLAPVAYEQYFGPGTRLTVT.

The chain employs TRBV6-5 and TRBJ1-4, with TRBD1 matching over 10 bases. This CDR3 is 14 amino acids long. CDR1 and CDR2 from the germline V gene are MNHEY and SVGAGI. Germline trimming cut 5 bases from V and 6 bases from J; bases unmatched to any gene: 3. The CDR3 DNA sequence: TGTGCCAGCAGTACCGGGACAGGGGATGAAAAACTGTTTTTT. Its protein product is CASSTGTGDEKLFF.

This clone was counted a single time. The rearrangement links TRBV11-1 to TRBJ2-3; D is unresolved. Trimming took 7 bases from V and 2 from J, leaving 4 bases between them. Germline-derived CDR1 and CDR2 are SGHAT and FQDESV (reference sequence). There are 11 residues in the CDR3. CDR3 nucleotides: TGTGCCAGCACCCTCACAGATACGCAGTATTTT. The encoded protein is CASTLTDTQYF.

The chain combines TRBV13 with TRBJ2-7; the D gene is possibly TRBD2 (6 bases). The germline CDR1 and CDR2 sequences are PRHDT and FYEKMQ (reference sequence). V lost 0 bases, J lost 2 bases, and 11 bases lay in between. This CDR3 has 15 amino acids. CDR3 in amino acids: CASSLGTRGTYEQYF. CDR3 nucleotide sequence: TGTGCCAGCAGCTTAGGGACCCGGGGGACCTACGAGCAGTACTTC.

In its sample, this clone was seen once. The chain couples TRBV6-5 to TRBJ2-1; 7 positions agree with TRBD1. CDR3 size: 13 residues. After removal of 6 bases from V and 6 bases from J, the junction contained 5 bases not matched to a gene. Germline V gene data show CDR1 as MNHEY and CDR2 as SVGAGI. In DNA form, the CDR3 reads TGTGCCAGCAGCGAGACAGGGATCAATGAGCAGTTCTTC. Protein sequence: CASSETGINEQFF.

There are a few counts of this clone. The chain links TRBV3-1 (or the pseudogene TRBV3-2) to TRBJ2-7; 14 positions match TRBD2. The CDR3 is 17 amino acids. V lost 4 bases and J lost 4; bases outside the gene matches: 9. Per germline, CDR1 LGHDT and CDR2 YNNKEL (reference sequence). The DNA of the CDR3 is TGTGCCAGCAGCCCGGGACTAGCGGGAGACACATTATACGAGCAGTACTTC. It codes for CASSPGLAGDTLYEQYF.

The V gene is TRBV2, the J gene TRBJ2-5; unclear D gene. The CDR3 length is 11 residues. Germline CDR1 and CDR2: SNHLY and FYNNEI. Trimming removed 9 bases at V and 5 bases at J, with 10 bases between. In DNA form, the CDR3 reads TGTGCCAGGGGCCCTCGGGAGACCCAGTACTTC. This translates into CARGPRETQYF.

The chain is built from TRBV6-5 and TRBJ1-1; D possibly corresponds to TRBD1 (6 bases). The V end was cut by 5 bases, the J end by 1 base, with 11 bases between. The CDR3 loop spans 14 amino acids. Per the germline V gene, CDR1 is MNHEY and CDR2 is SVGAGI. CDR3 sequence: CASSMRTANTEAFF. In DNA, the CDR3 is TGTGCCAGCAGTATGCGGACAGCGAACACTGAAGCTTTCTTT.

The genes are TRBV28 and TRBJ2-7; 11 bases map to TRBD2. The CDR3 has 15 amino acids. Germline loops: CDR1 MDHEN, CDR2 SYDVKM. V was pared by 6 bases and J by 4 bases, with 8 bases of the junction left unmatched. The CDR3 DNA reads as TGTGCCAGCAGACCTAGCGGGGGGCCTCTGTACGAGCAGTACTTC. Residues: CASRPSGGPLYEQYF.

J is TRBJ2-5 and V is TRBV7-8, with 14 nucleotides matching TRBD2. With V trimmed by 5 bases and J by 7 bases, 6 bases remained unmatched. CDR1 is SGHVS and CDR2 is FQNEAQ in the germline V gene. The CDR3 totals 15 residues. CDR3 sequence: CASSTGLAGAGTQYF. CDR3 sequence (DNA): TGTGCCAGCAGCACGGGACTAGCGGGGGCGGGGACCCAGTACTTC.

This rearrangement joins TRBV6-5 to TRBJ1-6; 8 bases fit TRBD1. The CDR3 loop spans 15 amino acids. Germline CDR1 and CDR2: MNHEY and SVGAGI. The junction had 6 bases not matched to a gene; V was cut back by 6 bases and J by 5 bases. CDR3 residues: CASRRQGRDNSPLHF. The CDR3 DNA follows: TGTGCCAGCAGGAGACAGGGGCGGGATAATTCACCCCTCCACTTT.

The chain links TRBV5-1 to TRBJ2-5, with D possibly being TRBD2 (6 bases). The V end lost 4 bases, the J end lost 5 bases, and 18 bases lay between the germline ends. CDR3 size: 15 residues. Germline CDR1 reads SGHRS; CDR2 reads YFSETQ. CDR3 nucleotide sequence: TGCGCCAGCAGCCGGACGGCTAGCGCTTTGGAGACCCAGTACTTC. Translating gives CASSRTASALETQYF.